The clone carrying this TCR beta chain has at least ten counts. This CDR3 contains 13 residues. From germline, CDR1 is GTSNPN and CDR2 SVGIG (reference sequence). Trimming pared 5 bases from V and 2 bases from J, leaving 12 bases between. Assay: immunoSEQ multiplex PCR; the TCRdb copy retains only in-frame clones and omits some. The sample yields about 230,000 clones, approximately 70% seen once. These data are taken from a study of shared clonotypes between healthy human individuals. Turning to the study itself: Three plates were used per donor for CD4 naive, three for CD4 memory, two for CD8 naive and one for CD8 memory.

All donors were Caucasian adults living in Nashville, Tennessee. Sequenced: memory CD4+ T cells sorted from blood. Sample subset: CD45RA-negative fraction. This rearrangement joins TRBV30 to TRBJ1-1; D is unresolved. The TCR was taken from a young man in good health. CDR3: CAWFRTYNTEAFF. CDR3 DNA sequence: TGTGCCTGGTTTCGGACCTATAACACTGAAGCTTTCTTT.